The 30 T cell receptor beta chains below come from one sample, sequenced in a study of control samples from healthy donors and cancer patients. Produced via immunoSEQ multiplex PCR; TCRdb's table is partial and in-frame only. This sample has approximately 170,000 clones, with 91% found just once. Sequenced material: blood. The receptors were gathered from a woman in her thirties in good health.

The V gene is TRBV2, the J gene TRBJ1-4, with 7 bases lining up with TRBD1. Germline V lookup: CDR1 SNHLY, CDR2 FYNNEI. J was trimmed by 4 bases and V by 4 bases; bases with no gene match: 3. The CDR3 is 14 residues long. CDR3 loop: CASSVRGINEKLFF. CDR3 nucleotides: TGTGCCAGCAGTGTCAGGGGGATTAATGAAAAACTGTTTTTT. Together with reference TRBV2 and TRBJ1-4, the CDR3 gives the full variable domain: EPEVTQTPSHQVTQMGQEVILRCVPISNHLYFYWYRQILGQKVEFLVSFYNNEISEKSEIFDDQFSVERPDGSNFTLKIRSTKLEDSAMYFCASSVRGINEKLFFGSGTQLSVL.

The CDR3 nucleotides read TGTGCCAGCTCAGGCCGGGACCCTTCCTACGAGCAGTACTTC. This gives the protein CASSGRDPSYEQYF. The genes are TRBV18 and TRBJ2-7; the D gene could be TRBD1 or TRBD2 (5 bases each). The CDR3 sequence is 14 residues long. V was clipped by 5 bases and J by 1 base, with 12 bases between them. Germline V gene lookup returns CDR1 KGHSH and CDR2 LQKENI. Supplemented by reference TRBV18 and TRBJ2-7, the full variable domain reads NAGVMQNPRHLVRRRGQEARLRCSPMKGHSHVYWYRQLPEEGLKFMVYLQKENIIDESGMPKERFSAEFPKEGPSILRIQQVVRGDSAAYFCASSGRDPSYEQYFGPGTRLTVT.

V gene TRBV11-3 combines with J gene TRBJ1-3, with D perhaps TRBD1 (6 bases). The length of the CDR3 is 15 residues. Germline lookup yields CDR1 SGHNT and CDR2 YENEEA. V lost 5 bases to trimming and J lost 3 bases, with 14 bases between them. In nucleotides, the CDR3 is TGTGCCAGCAGCCCTCACAGGGAGGGTGGAAACACCATATATTTT. Encoded protein: CASSPHREGGNTIYF.

This clone was counted a few times. This chain links TRBV9 with TRBJ2-1, with D possibly TRBD2 on 5 matching bases. Germline CDR1 SGDLS, CDR2 YYNGEE. The CDR3 extends over 13 amino acids. Trimming took 4 bases from V and 12 from J, leaving 17 bases between them. CDR3 nucleotides: TGTGCCAGCAGCCCAACAGTTCGGAGCGGGCAGTTCTTC. Translating it yields CASSPTVRSGQFF.

The chain is built from TRBV7-9 and TRBJ1-1, with TRBD1 as a possible D gene (5 bases). The CDR3 length is 12 residues. Germline V lookup: CDR1 SEHNR, CDR2 FQNEAQ (reference sequence). Trimming pared 5 bases from V and 1 base from J, leaving 5 bases between. The CDR3 bases are TGTGCCAGCAGCGGACAGAACACTGAAGCTTTCTTT. Its translation is CASSGQNTEAFF. Full variable domain (remainder filled in from reference TRBV7-9 and TRBJ1-1): DTGVSQNPRHKITKRGQNVTFRCDPISEHNRLYWYRQTLGQGPEFLTYFQNEAQLEKSRLLSDRFSAERPKGSFSTLEIQRTEQGDSAMYLCASSGQNTEAFFGQGTRLTVV.

This clone was observed a single time. The CDR3 loop reads CASSWGTGVAKNIQYF. In nucleotides, the CDR3 is TGTGCCAGCAGTTGGGGGACAGGGGTAGCCAAAAACATTCAGTACTTC. The V call is TRBV6-6, the J call TRBJ2-4, with 10 bases that match TRBD1. After removal of 4 bases from V and 0 bases from J, the junction contained 3 bases not matched to a gene. The CDR3 is 16 amino acids. The germline V gene has CDR1 MNHNY and CDR2 SVGAGI (reference sequence).

The chain combines TRBV24-1 with TRBJ2-1, with D possibly being TRBD1 (5 bases). The CDR3 is 13 amino acids. Germline loops: CDR1 KGHDR, CDR2 SFDVKD. Trimming shortened V by 4 bases and J by 4 bases, and 7 bases separated the two germline ends. The CDR3 region is CATSEGPYNEQFF. The CDR3 DNA is TGTGCCACCAGTGAGGGGCCGTACAATGAGCAGTTCTTC.

The rearrangement joins TRBV6-2 or TRBV6-3 to TRBJ2-5, with TRBD2 matching over 13 bases. Losses at the gene ends were 4 bases for V and 5 bases for J; bases not matched to a gene: 7. From germline, CDR1 is MNHEY and CDR2 SVGEGT. This CDR3 is built from 16 residues. The CDR3 DNA follows: TGTGCCAGCAGTTCCTGGACTAGCGGGGGCGGGGAGACCCAGTACTTC. Its protein is CASSSWTSGGGETQYF.

The gene calls are TRBV19 and TRBJ1-5; weak D call: TRBD1 (5 bases). The CDR3 is made up of 15 amino acids. V lost 0 bases and J lost 6, with 12 bases in between. Germline values: CDR1 LNHDA, CDR2 SQIVND (reference sequence). DNA for the CDR3: TGTGCCAGTAGTATAGAAGGAGGGGCGGTTCAGCCCCAGCATTTT. Translating it yields CASSIEGGAVQPQHF.

This chain uses TRBV7-2 with TRBJ1-2; D remains ambiguous. The V gene's germline CDR1 is SGHTA and CDR2 FQGNSA. Trimming shortened V by 0 bases and J by 7 bases, and 6 bases separated the two germline ends. The CDR3 length is 12 residues. The CDR3 DNA reads TGTGCCAGCAGCTTAGCTGGCTCTGGCTACACCTTC. This translates into CASSLAGSGYTF.

The gene calls are TRBV10-1 and TRBJ1-1; D is uncertain. This CDR3 has 15 amino acids. Trimming stripped 0 bases from V and 5 bases from J, with 13 bases between. Germline-derived CDR1 and CDR2 are WNHNN and SYGVQD (reference sequence). CDR3 nucleotide sequence: TGCGCCAGCAGTGAGTCGGGCAGGACGGGAACTGAAGCTTTCTTT. As protein: CASSESGRTGTEAFF.

This chain connects TRBV2 to TRBJ2-5, with 7 bases identical to TRBD1. The germline V gene encodes CDR1 SNHLY and CDR2 FYNNEI. V was clipped by 1 base and J by 5 bases; unmatched bases: 4. CDR3 length: 14 amino acids. The CDR3 loop is CASSEGSRGETQYF. The CDR3 DNA is TGTGCCAGCAGTGAAGGGAGCAGGGGGGAGACCCAGTACTTC.

V is TRBV5-1 and J is TRBJ1-3; D is unresolved. Per germline, CDR1 SGHRS and CDR2 YFSETQ. Trimming took off 0 bases at V and 2 bases at J, with 9 bases between the two ends. This CDR3 is 15 amino acids long. CDR3 in amino acids: CASSLGSRTGNTIYF. The CDR3 nucleotides are TGCGCCAGCAGCTTGGGTTCCAGGACTGGAAACACCATATATTTT.

This chain uses TRBV14 with TRBJ1-2; perhaps TRBD1 as D (6 bases). V gave up 6 bases and J gave up 8 bases, with 19 bases separating them. Germline loops: CDR1 SGHDN, CDR2 FVKESK. The CDR3 has 14 residues. The CDR3 region has the DNA TGTGCCAGCAGACGGACAGCTGGAATCGGAGGCTACACCTTC. It specifies CASRRTAGIGGYTF.

The rearrangement links TRBV7-9 to TRBJ1-2; 7 nucleotides align to TRBD1. Germline V gene sequence: CDR1 SEHNR, CDR2 FQNEAQ (reference sequence). J was trimmed by 8 bases and V by 5 bases; bases with no gene match: 5. CDR3 size: 12 residues. The CDR3 DNA follows: TGTGCCAGCAGCCAACAGGGGCTCGGCTACACCTTC. This encodes CASSQQGLGYTF.

This clone was counted a few times. The chain is built from TRBV19 and TRBJ2-2; 8 nucleotides align to TRBD2. CDR3 length: 14 amino acids. Germline V gene lookup returns CDR1 LNHDA and CDR2 SQIVND (reference sequence). J was trimmed by 5 bases and V by 1 base; bases with no gene match: 0. Here the CDR3 reads CASSIAGGTGELFF. The CDR3 DNA reads as TGTGCCAGTAGTATAGCGGGAGGGACCGGGGAGCTGTTTTTT.

CDR3: CASILRGTEAFF. In nucleotides, the CDR3 is TGTGCCAGCATACTCAGGGGCACTGAAGCTTTCTTT. The chain joins TRBV6-5 to TRBJ1-1, with a weak D call TRBD1 (6 bases). There are 12 residues in the CDR3. Germline lookup yields CDR1 MNHEY and CDR2 SVGAGI. Between the trimmed V and J ends, which lost 7 bases and 4 bases, there was a span of 10 bases.

This chain connects TRBV3-1 (or the pseudogene TRBV3-2) to TRBJ1-1; a weak D match, TRBD1 (5 bases). The CDR3 sequence is 14 residues long. CDR1 and CDR2 from the germline V gene are LGHDT and YNNKEL (reference sequence). The V end was cut by 1 base, the J end by 4 bases, with 10 bases between. The CDR3 DNA is TGTGCCAGCAGCCAAGGGGGGACTCTCACTGAAGCTTTCTTT. Its translation is CASSQGGTLTEAFF.

V usage is TRBV19 and J usage is TRBJ1-6, with unresolved D. From germline, CDR1 is LNHDA and CDR2 SQIVND (reference sequence). The CDR3 sequence is 14 residues long. Trimming took off 4 bases at V and 7 bases at J, with 11 bases between the two ends. DNA of the CDR3: TGTGCCAGTAGTACCTGGGAATGGAATTCACCCCTCCACTTT. It encodes CASSTWEWNSPLHF.

The rearrangement joins TRBV5-1 to TRBJ2-5, with 7 bases matching TRBD2. The CDR3 runs 11 residues. J gave up 5 bases and V 7 bases, and 2 bases lay outside the gene matches. Germline CDR1 reads SGHRS; CDR2 reads YFSETQ. The CDR3 DNA sequence: TGCGCCAGCTCTAGCGGTGAGACCCAGTACTTC. Translated, it gives CASSSGETQYF.

The chain has TRBV2 and TRBJ2-1; D not certain. The CDR3 runs 13 residues. Looked up from germline, CDR1 is SNHLY and CDR2 is FYNNEI. The germline V and J ends were trimmed by 6 bases and 0 bases, with 6 bases remaining between them. The CDR3 reads CASRGNSYNEQFF. The CDR3 nucleotides are TGTGCCAGCAGAGGTAACTCCTACAATGAGCAGTTCTTC.

The chain is built from TRBV5-4 and TRBJ2-5; D possibly uses TRBD1 or TRBD2 (6 bases each). The germline V gene encodes CDR1 SGHNT and CDR2 YYREEE (reference sequence). V was trimmed by 2 bases and J by 5 bases, leaving 10 bases between them. This CDR3 is 13 amino acids long. In DNA, the CDR3 is TGTGCCAGCAGCTTCGGGGGCAGGGAGACCCAGTACTTC. This codes for CASSFGGRETQYF.

The genes are TRBV4-1 and TRBJ2-5; D unresolved. The CDR3 is 11 residues long. Trimming cost V 1 base and J 9 bases, with 6 bases left between them. CDR1 and CDR2 from the germline V gene are MGHRA and YSYEKL. CDR3 region: CASSQGDAQYF. CDR3 DNA: TGCGCCAGCAGCCAAGGCGACGCCCAGTACTTC.

As for this clone: Other DNA variants within this sample encode the same CDR3. The rearrangement links TRBV19 to TRBJ1-1; D remains unclear. The CDR3 totals 14 residues. The V end lost 0 bases, the J end lost 4 bases, and 9 bases lay between the germline ends. CDR1 is LNHDA, CDR2 SQIVND, per germline (reference sequence). CDR3: CASSIDEGSTEAFF. The CDR3 DNA reads TGTGCCAGTAGTATAGACGAGGGAAGCACTGAAGCTTTCTTT.

The V and J genes are TRBV27 and TRBJ1-6; D is perhaps TRBD1 (5 bases). This CDR3 comprises 15 residues. Trimming pared 5 bases from V and 3 bases from J, leaving 11 bases between. Germline assignment: CDR1 MNHEY and CDR2 SMNVEV (reference sequence). The CDR3 region is CASSGAGYYNSPLHF. CDR3 DNA sequence: TGTGCCAGCAGTGGAGCAGGGTACTATAATTCACCCCTCCACTTT.

The rearrangement joins TRBV7-2 to TRBJ2-5; no clear D. This CDR3 comprises 14 residues. V was cut by 1 base and J by 2 bases, with 8 bases left in between. From germline, CDR1 is SGHTA and CDR2 FQGNSA. This CDR3 reads CASSLVGVQETQYF. CDR3 nucleotides: TGTGCCAGCAGCTTAGTTGGAGTACAAGAGACCCAGTACTTC.

V usage is TRBV18 and J usage is TRBJ2-7, with 11 bases lining up with TRBD2. The CDR3 spans 15 residues. Trimming at V came to 3 bases and at J to 2 bases, leaving 3 bases not matched to a gene. Germline V gene lookup returns CDR1 KGHSH and CDR2 LQKENI. CDR3 nucleotides: TGTGCCAGCTCACCTCTAGCGGGGGGACCCTACGAGCAGTACTTC. Translation: CASSPLAGGPYEQYF.

This clone occurred once. V gene TRBV3-1 (or the pseudogene TRBV3-2) combines with J gene TRBJ2-4; 8 bases agree with TRBD2. The trim removed 8 bases at V and 0 bases at J, leaving 3 bases unmatched. The length of the CDR3 is 14 residues. Germline CDR1 reads LGHDT; CDR2 reads YNNKEL (reference sequence). The CDR3 bases are TGTGCCAGCCGGGAGGGGGGAGCCAAAAACATTCAGTACTTC. As protein: CASREGGAKNIQYF.

The chain employs TRBV4-1 and TRBJ2-2; D may be TRBD2 (5 bases). The CDR3 contains 16 residues. V gave up 0 bases and J gave up 1 base, with 9 bases separating them. Germline CDR1 reads MGHRA; CDR2 reads YSYEKL. The CDR3 here is CASSQENSVNTGELFF. The CDR3 DNA follows: TGCGCCAGCAGCCAAGAAAATAGCGTGAACACCGGGGAGCTGTTTTTT.

The chain couples TRBV7-9 to TRBJ1-1; D remains ambiguous. Germline-derived CDR1 and CDR2 are SEHNR and FQNEAQ (reference sequence). The CDR3 sequence is 12 residues long. Trimming shortened V by 2 bases and J by 8 bases, and 9 bases separated the two germline ends. CDR3 in amino acids: CASSLRSTEAFF. The CDR3 nucleotides are TGTGCCAGCAGCTTAAGGTCAACCGAAGCTTTCTTT. Using reference TRBV7-9 and TRBJ1-1 for the parts outside the CDR3, the full variable domain is DTGVSQNPRHKITKRGQNVTFRCDPISEHNRLYWYRQTLGQGPEFLTYFQNEAQLEKSRLLSDRFSAERPKGSFSTLEIQRTEQGDSAMYLCASSLRSTEAFFGQGTRLTVV.